Shown below are 8 T cell receptor beta chains from a single sample sequenced in a study of tumour-infiltrating T cells in Burkitt lymphoma. Measured with immunoSEQ multiplex PCR; TCRdb has only the in-frame clones, and not every one. The sample gives roughly 15,000 clones, 30% of which show up once; 6.2% is in the top ten. The specimen was tumor tissue. These receptors originate from a human donor with diffuse large B-cell lymphoma.

The rearrangement links TRBV7-9 to TRBJ2-7; the match to TRBD1 covers 8 bases. The trim removed 3 bases at V and 3 bases at J, leaving 4 bases unmatched. The CDR3 length is 14 residues. CDR1 SEHNR and CDR2 FQNEAQ come from the germline V gene (reference sequence). CDR3 protein: CASSFSGTGYEQYF. The CDR3 region has the DNA TGTGCCAGCAGCTTCTCCGGGACAGGCTACGAGCAGTACTTC.

The V and J genes are TRBV5-1 and TRBJ2-7, with TRBD2 matching over 7 bases. The CDR3 runs to 14 residues. The trim removed 4 bases at V and 3 bases at J, leaving 7 bases unmatched. Germline V lookup: CDR1 SGHRS, CDR2 YFSETQ. This chain's CDR3 is CASSPRGGSYEQYF. CDR3 DNA sequence: TGCGCCAGCAGCCCCCGAGGCGGGAGCTACGAGCAGTACTTC.

This clone has more than one count but fewer than ten. The genes are TRBV5-6 and TRBJ1-1; no firm D call. Germline CDR1 reads SGHDT; CDR2 reads YYEEEE. Trimming pared 3 bases from V and 4 bases from J, leaving 10 bases between. The CDR3 has 13 amino acids. CDR3 protein: CASSSIWATEAFF. In DNA form, the CDR3 reads TGTGCCAGCAGCTCGATCTGGGCCACTGAAGCTTTCTTT.

This clone was recorded a few times. This sequence joins TRBV25-1 and TRBJ2-7, with 8 positions matching TRBD1. Germline trimming cut 5 bases from V and 2 bases from J; bases unmatched to any gene: 8. Germline CDR1 and CDR2: MGHDK and SYGVNS. The CDR3 is made up of 15 amino acids. CDR3 sequence reads: CASSRGQVLTYEQYF. In DNA form, the CDR3 reads TGTGCCAGCAGTCGGGGACAGGTGTTGACCTACGAGCAGTACTTC.

This chain connects TRBV9 to TRBJ1-1; 7 nucleotides agree with TRBD1. The CDR3 loop spans 17 amino acids. V was clipped by 0 bases and J by 2 bases; unmatched bases: 10. CDR1 is SGDLS, CDR2 YYNGEE, per germline. CDR3 DNA sequence: TGTGCCAGCAGCGTAGTGGCTCCGGGGACAGAAAACACTGAAGCTTTCTTT. Translated: CASSVVAPGTENTEAFF. The full variable domain, rest sourced from reference TRBV9 and TRBJ1-1, is DSGVTQTPKHLITATGQRVTLRCSPRSGDLSVYWYQQSLDQGLQFLIQYYNGEERAKGNILERFSAQQFPDLHSELNLSSLELGDSALYFCASSVVAPGTENTEAFFGQGTRLTVV.

This clone was seen a handful of times. The rearrangement uses TRBV10-3 and TRBJ2-7; 9 nucleotides align to TRBD1. J gave up 4 bases and V 7 bases, and 8 bases lay outside the gene matches. From germline, CDR1 is ENHRY and CDR2 SYGVKD. The CDR3 extends over 14 amino acids. The CDR3 spells CAITGTGTAYEQYF. The DNA for the CDR3 is TGTGCCATCACCGGGACAGGGACAGCTTACGAGCAGTACTTC.

V is TRBV18 and J is TRBJ2-7; maybe TRBD2 (5 bases). The V gene's germline CDR1 is KGHSH and CDR2 LQKENI. The CDR3 spans 15 residues. Trimming pared 3 bases from V and 3 bases from J, leaving 15 bases between. CDR3 loop: CASSPQDRGGYEQYF. CDR3 DNA sequence: TGTGCCAGCTCACCCCAGGATCGCGGAGGCTACGAGCAGTACTTC.

This chain uses TRBV9 with TRBJ1-5, with D possibly matching TRBD1 (6 bases). Trimming stripped 3 bases from V and 2 bases from J, with 9 bases between. Per germline, CDR1 SGDLS and CDR2 YYNGEE. The length of the CDR3 is 14 residues. As DNA, the CDR3 is TGTGCCAGCAGCGGAGCAGGGGGCAATCAGCCCCAGCATTTT. Translated, it gives CASSGAGGNQPQHF.